This entry is about one T cell receptor (beta chain). The junction differs from germline at one of its ends, possibly a read error. The CDR3 contains 15 residues. CDR1 is SGHRS, CDR2 YFSETQ, per germline. The sample originates from a study of blood T cell repertoires in COVID-19. Study context: COVID-19 samples from acute and convalescent phases originated in the United States, Italy and Spain.

Measured with immunoSEQ multiplex PCR; TCRdb has only the in-frame clones, and not every one. Here the sample spans tens of thousands of clones, more than 80% being singletons. The chain is built from TRBV5-1 and TRBJ2-7, with D possibly TRBD1 on 5 matching bases. The sequencing input was PBMCs or T cells enriched from blood (not recorded which). The clonotype was recovered from a woman aged 40 to 55 with acute COVID-19. The chain's CDR3 is CASSLMGRATYEQCF. The CDR3 nucleotides read TGCGCCAGCAGCTTGATGGGCAGGGCAACCTACGAGCAGTGCTTC.